What follows is one T cell receptor (beta chain) and its context. Its antigen remains unidentified. No base quality information exists; no much larger clone differs at one position. These data come from a study of blood T cell repertoires in COVID-19 (TCRdb year 2020). Background for the entire study: The collaborator samples originated in the United States, Italy and Spain and spanned the acute and convalescent phases of COVID-19. The prospective study material was composed of cDNA or gDNA derived from T cells, B-cell-depleted T cells, or PBMCs. Subjects who had been exposed to COVID-19, were actively infected with it, or had recovered from it provided the deeply sampled blood TCRbeta repertoires that made up the dataset. The repertoires were made available in a free public database intended to serve as a resource for research on the immune response to SARS-CoV-2. Samples came from the ongoing ImmuneRACE study (first 160 participants) plus 1,254 subjects from 6 global collaborators. Nearly every sample came with metadata listing a de-identified subject ID, COVID-19 status, age in years and sex. HLA class I and class II types, where available, came from metadata supplied by the sample provider rather than from assay-based typing.

At the junction V is shortened by 0 bases and J by 10 bases; bases outside the gene matches: 5. CDR1 and CDR2 (SGDLS, YYNGEE) derive from the germline V gene. From its cysteine to its phenylalanine, the CDR3 spans 14 amino acids. Only the CDR3 DNA is retained, 42 bases long and in frame from the first base. TCRbeta CDR3 regions were amplified from genomic DNA using the immunoSEQ Assay, a bias-controlled multiplex PCR. Per the original workflow: Within the assay, amplification of reference gene primers was used to estimate how many nucleated cells each sample contained. To quantify the absolute abundance of each unique TCRbeta CDR3 rearrangement, sequence reads were collapsed and filtered. For each sample, productive Simpson clonality was calculated as the square root of Simpson's diversity index across productive rearrangements. Not all clones reach the TCRdb copy of this immuneACCESS table, which keeps in-frame sequences only. Checked studies attribute under half of the gap to unresolved V genes and leave the rest unexplained. V, J and clone size are taken as reported in that table, and D and trimming were inferred from the DNA itself. The sample yields around 39,000 clones; about 80% were counted once. Approximately 14% of the sample is in the top ten clones.

The collaborating institutions used their own protocols to collect whole blood in K2EDTA tubes. For TCRbeta analysis, collaborator samples were shipped as frozen whole blood, as isolated PBMCs, or as DNA extracted from either sample type. Here is what the overall study found, with its caveats: Clinical and demographic metadata were provided uncurated, with the amount varying by source and participant.

The chain links TRBV9 with TRBJ2-7; 12 bases in the junction line up with TRBD2. The sequence was obtained from a woman aged 70 to 79 with acute or convalescent COVID-19. Sequences were obtained from peripheral blood. The CDR3 here reads CASSVGLAGVRQYF. The bases read TGTGCCAGCAGCGTAGGACTAGCGGGAGTTAGACAGTACTTC.